This entry lists 25 T cell receptor beta chains sequenced from one sample in a study of patients and donors after allogeneic stem cell transplantation. Via MiXCR, TCRdb re-called the RT-PCR reads, giving one row per CDR3 protein. The table lists about 960,000 distinct CDR3 sequences, more than 15% of them singletons. The sequenced sample was blood, either unsorted or a sorted T cell fraction (not recorded which). The receptors were gathered from a human donor who was either an allogeneic HSCT recipient or a stem cell or donor lymphocyte infusion donor (not recorded which). It is not recorded whose cells these are; they may come from a transplant donor.

The rearrangement joins TRBV28 to TRBJ1-4; D not certain. This CDR3 has 17 residues. Trimming removed 5 bases at V and 8 bases at J, with 24 bases between. Germline CDR1 and CDR2: MDHEN and SYDVKM. CDR3 nucleotide sequence: TGTGCCAGCAGTCTTTATTTGGGCTGGCAGAAAACCGAAAAACTGTTTTTT. Translation: CASSLYLGWQKTEKLFF.

In its sample, this clonotype was seen many times. An end of the junction differs from the germline gene, which may be a read error. V usage is TRBV5-1 and J usage is TRBJ2-3; 14 bases agree with TRBD2. Germline CDR1 and CDR2: SGHRS and YFSETQ. The CDR3 sequence is 16 residues long. CDR3 bases: TGTGCCAGCAGCCCCGGGACTAGCGGGAGTACAGATACGCAGTATTTT. Translated, it gives CASSPGTSGSTDTQYF. Complete variable domain (other parts from reference TRBV5-1 and TRBJ2-3): KAGVTQTPRYLIKTRGQQVTLSCSPISGHRSVSWYQQTPGQGLQFLFEYFSETQRNKGNFPGRFSGRQFSNSRSEMNVSTLELGDSALYLCASSPGTSGSTDTQYFGPGTRLTVL.

In its sample, this clonotype was seen a few times. The chain has TRBV2 and TRBJ2-7; possibly TRBD1 for D (6 bases). From germline, CDR1 is SNHLY and CDR2 FYNNEI. The CDR3 consists of 13 residues. V lost 7 bases, J lost 3 bases, and 13 bases lay in between. The CDR3 DNA reads as TGTGCCAGCAAGACAGGTCACGGCTACGAGCAGTACTTC. Amino acid sequence: CASKTGHGYEQYF.

This clonotype was counted a few times. The chain has TRBV29-1 and TRBJ2-2; 7 nucleotides align to TRBD1. The germline V gene encodes CDR1 SQVTM and CDR2 ANQGSEA. V dropped 6 bases and J dropped 2; count of bases not matched to a gene: 6. The CDR3 sequence is 14 residues long. CDR3 nucleotides: TGCAGCGTCGCCCGACAGGGAAACACCGGGGAGCTGTTTTTT. Translation: CSVARQGNTGELFF.

This clonotype was found many times. The chain carries TRBV12-3 or TRBV12-4 and TRBJ1-6; possibly TRBD1 for D (6 bases). Trimming took off 7 bases at V and 4 bases at J, with 14 bases between the two ends. This CDR3 is 15 amino acids long. The CDR3 protein is CASTRTDPYNSPLHF. The CDR3 DNA is TGTGCCAGCACCCGGACAGACCCATATAATTCACCCCTCCACTTT.

There are many counts of this clonotype. This chain joins TRBV12-3 or TRBV12-4 and TRBJ1-6, with no clear D. This CDR3 contains 14 residues. V was pared by 6 bases and J by 8 bases, with 14 bases between. The CDR3 DNA follows: TGTGCCAGCAGCCCTAGAGAGTTGCATTCACCCCTCCACTTT. Residues: CASSPRELHSPLHF.

This clonotype appeared a few times. The V call is TRBV12-3 or TRBV12-4, the J call TRBJ1-6; 8 nucleotides line up with TRBD1. Trimming removed 4 bases from V and 0 bases from J; junction bases left unmatched: 8. The CDR3 has 18 residues. CDR3 protein: CASSSYRQGNSYNSPLHF. The CDR3 nucleotides read TGTGCCAGCAGTTCGTACCGACAGGGGAACTCCTATAATTCACCCCTCCACTTT.

V and J are TRBV15 and TRBJ1-4; D possibly corresponds to TRBD1 (5 bases). Trimming removed 4 bases at V and 4 bases at J, with 10 bases between. CDR3 length equals 14 residues. CDR1 and CDR2 (germline): LNHNV, YYDKDF (reference sequence). CDR3 coding DNA: TGTGCCACCAGCACCGGGGGGGGTAATGAAAAACTGTTTTTT. Translated, it gives CATSTGGGNEKLFF. The full variable domain, in which reference TRBV15 and TRBJ1-4 provide the parts outside the CDR3, is DAMVIQNPRYQVTQFGKPVTLSCSQTLNHNVMYWYQQKSSQAPKLLFHYYDKDFNNEADTPDNFQSRRPNTSFCFLDIRSPGLGDTAMYLCATSTGGGNEKLFFGSGTQLSVL.

This sequence joins TRBV4-1 and TRBJ1-2, with D possibly matching TRBD1 (5 bases). V was trimmed by 3 bases and J by 4 bases, leaving 18 bases between them. Germline V CDR1 and CDR2: MGHRA, YSYEKL. There are 16 residues in the CDR3. CDR3 nucleotides: TGCGCCAGCAGCCAGTCATCCGGGACGTTGACCTATGGCTACACCTTC. This sequence encodes CASSQSSGTLTYGYTF.

This chain links TRBV19 with TRBJ2-2, with a possible D match to TRBD1 (5 bases). Germline V gives CDR1 LNHDA, CDR2 SQIVND (reference sequence). The ends were cut back, 5 bases at V and 2 bases at J, with 12 bases in the middle. This CDR3 has 15 amino acids. The DNA of the CDR3 is TGTGCCAGTAGTGACCGACAGTTTAACACCGGGGAGCTGTTTTTT. Protein: CASSDRQFNTGELFF.

J is TRBJ2-5 and V is TRBV5-6; a possible D gene is TRBD2 (5 bases). The V gene's germline CDR1 is SGHDT and CDR2 YYEEEE. This CDR3 spans 15 amino acids. Trimming left V 3 bases short and J 5 bases short, with 17 bases between. The CDR3 nucleotides read TGTGCCAGCAGCTCGTGGGGTCGGGGTGAGGAGACCCAGTACTTC. Translating it yields CASSSWGRGEETQYF.

CDR3 region: CASSLTGGQSYGYTF. CDR3 nucleotides: TGTGCCAGCAGTTTGACAGGGGGCCAGTCCTATGGCTACACCTTC. The V gene is TRBV12-3 or TRBV12-4, the J gene TRBJ1-2; 10 bases are a match to TRBD1. After removal of 3 bases from V and 4 bases from J, the junction contained 5 bases not matched to a gene. This CDR3 is 15 amino acids long.

The gene calls are TRBV20-1 and TRBJ1-4; 11 bases agree with TRBD1. CDR1 DFQATT and CDR2 SNEGSKA come from the germline V gene (reference sequence). CDR3 length equals 14 residues. V shed 6 bases and J 4 bases; nucleotides not matched to a gene: 4. For the CDR3, the DNA is TGCAGTGCCGGGACAGGGGGTGTTAATGAAAAACTGTTTTTT. Protein product: CSAGTGGVNEKLFF.

The sample holds a few counts of this clonotype. This sequence joins TRBV5-1 and TRBJ2-5; TRBD1 matches 7 bases. Germline CDR1 reads SGHRS; CDR2 reads YFSETQ. The CDR3 is made up of 16 amino acids. J gave up 3 bases and V 1 base, and 9 bases lay outside the gene matches. The CDR3 nucleotides are TGCGCCAGCAGCTTGTTAGGGGGCGTAAAAAAAGAGACCCAGTACTTC. It is translated as CASSLLGGVKKETQYF.

The rearrangement links TRBV10-3 to TRBJ1-5, with a weak D call TRBD1 (6 bases). CDR3 length: 15 residues. V lost 3 bases to trimming and J lost 0 bases, with 9 bases between them. Germline lookup yields CDR1 ENHRY and CDR2 SYGVKD. CDR3 in amino acids: CAISETGPSNQPQHF. For the CDR3, the DNA is TGTGCCATCAGTGAAACAGGGCCTAGCAATCAGCCCCAGCATTTT.

This clonotype was counted only a few times. The V gene is TRBV6-1, the J gene TRBJ2-5, with 9 bases that match TRBD1. The V segment lost 4 bases and the J segment 4 bases; nucleotides outside the gene matches: 10. The CDR3 is made up of 16 amino acids. CDR1 MNHNS and CDR2 SASEGT come from the germline V gene. The CDR3 DNA reads as TGTGCCAGCAGTGGGACCGGGACAGGGTGGGGAGAGACCCAGTACTTC. Translated: CASSGTGTGWGETQYF.

This clonotype turned up a few times. This rearrangement joins TRBV24-1 to TRBJ2-7, with D hard to call. The germline V and J ends were trimmed by 0 bases and 2 bases, with 7 bases remaining between them. The length of the CDR3 is 14 residues. Germline V gives CDR1 KGHDR, CDR2 SFDVKD. The CDR3 spells CATSDLPRTYEQYF. In DNA, the CDR3 is TGTGCCACCAGTGATTTGCCCCGAACCTACGAGCAGTACTTC.

This clonotype came up a few times. The chain carries TRBV12-3 or TRBV12-4 and TRBJ2-6; TRBD2 agrees at 15 bases. The CDR3 consists of 18 residues. With 6 bases clipped from V and 2 bases from J, the junction kept 5 bases outside the gene matches. CDR3 in DNA: TGTGCCAGCAGACAAGGACTAGCGGGGGGGACTGGGGCCAACGTCCTGACTTTC. Protein: CASRQGLAGGTGANVLTF.

The chain combines TRBV29-1 with TRBJ2-7, with D possibly matching TRBD1 (6 bases). The CDR3 has 14 residues. V was cut by 3 bases and J by 7 bases, with 19 bases left in between. CDR1 is SQVTM and CDR2 is ANQGSEA in the germline V gene. The CDR3 DNA follows: TGCAGCGTTGATAGAACAGGGAATTTGGGGGAGCAGTACTTC. Translating gives CSVDRTGNLGEQYF.

The sample holds a few counts of this clonotype. The chain couples TRBV5-1 to TRBJ1-6; 10 bases match TRBD1. CDR1 and CDR2 from the germline V gene are SGHRS and YFSETQ. After removal of 0 bases from V and 7 bases from J, the junction contained 7 bases not matched to a gene. The CDR3 has 17 residues. CDR3 sequence (DNA): TGCGCCAGCAGCTTGGCCGGGACAGGGGCTTACAATTCACCCCTCCACTTT. Encoded protein: CASSLAGTGAYNSPLHF.

The rearrangement links TRBV12-3 or TRBV12-4 to TRBJ2-3; D might be TRBD1 or TRBD2, each matching 6 bases. The CDR3 contains 18 residues. V lost 7 bases to trimming and J lost 4 bases, with 27 bases between them. CDR3 protein: CASNTYPTFRGGADTQYF. In DNA, the CDR3 is TGTGCCAGCAATACCTACCCTACCTTCAGGGGAGGTGCAGATACGCAGTATTTT.

The rearrangement links TRBV7-9 to TRBJ2-1; 10 bases match TRBD2. The CDR3 length is 13 residues. Trimming took 8 bases from V and 12 from J; bases not matched to a gene: 10. CDR1 is SEHNR and CDR2 is FQNEAQ in the germline V gene (reference sequence). The CDR3 nucleotides read TGTGCCAGCCGGGCTAGCGGGGGTTGGGGGCAGTTCTTC. Protein: CASRASGGWGQFF. Drawing the rest from reference TRBV7-9 and TRBJ2-1, the complete variable domain is DTGVSQNPRHKITKRGQNVTFRCDPISEHNRLYWYRQTLGQGPEFLTYFQNEAQLEKSRLLSDRFSAERPKGSFSTLEIQRTEQGDSAMYLCASRASGGWGQFFGPGTRLTVL.

V gene TRBV4-3 combines with J gene TRBJ2-6; a weak D match, TRBD1 (5 bases). Germline assignment: CDR1 LGHNA and CDR2 YSLEER. The V end was cut by 1 base, the J end by 0 bases, with 10 bases between. The CDR3 totals 17 residues. CDR3 bases: TGCGCCAGCAGCCAAGGCGACAGCAACTCTGGGGCCAACGTCCTGACTTTC. Translating it yields CASSQGDSNSGANVLTF.

The CDR3: CASSLSAAYGYTF. The CDR3 DNA is TGTGCCAGCAGTTTGTCGGCCGCCTATGGCTACACCTTC. J is TRBJ1-2 and V is TRBV28; D gene unclear. Deletions cut 3 bases from V and 4 bases from J, with 9 bases between. This CDR3 comprises 13 residues. CDR1 is MDHEN and CDR2 is SYDVKM in the germline V gene.

This clonotype was seen only a few times. The chain is built from TRBV12-3 or TRBV12-4 and TRBJ2-5; 7 bases match TRBD2. V dropped 6 bases and J dropped 0; count of bases not matched to a gene: 7. The CDR3 runs to 15 residues. CDR3 sequence (DNA): TGTGCCAGCAGACCCAGCGGGGACTACCAAGAGACCCAGTACTTC. It encodes CASRPSGDYQETQYF.